The source of this TCR beta chain is a study of T cell responses to AZD1222 COVID-19 vaccine. Looking at the study overall: It was second doses at about 4 or about 12 weeks that were pooled.

Per germline, CDR1 MNHEY and CDR2 SVGEGT. V was cut by 3 bases and J by 2 bases, with 7 bases left in between. The CDR3 covers 13 residues. Only in-frame clones appear in the TCRdb table, and some are missing; sequencing was by immunoSEQ multiplex PCR. The sample lists 100,000 or so clones, around 90% occurring once. This rearrangement joins TRBV6-2 or TRBV6-3 to TRBJ1-2; D not resolved. The input for sequencing was peripheral blood, taken on day 0 of AZD1222 vaccination. The TCR originated in an adult in good health. CDR3: CASSYARNYGYTF. The DNA for the CDR3 is TGTGCCAGCAGTTATGCGCGAAACTATGGCTACACCTTC.